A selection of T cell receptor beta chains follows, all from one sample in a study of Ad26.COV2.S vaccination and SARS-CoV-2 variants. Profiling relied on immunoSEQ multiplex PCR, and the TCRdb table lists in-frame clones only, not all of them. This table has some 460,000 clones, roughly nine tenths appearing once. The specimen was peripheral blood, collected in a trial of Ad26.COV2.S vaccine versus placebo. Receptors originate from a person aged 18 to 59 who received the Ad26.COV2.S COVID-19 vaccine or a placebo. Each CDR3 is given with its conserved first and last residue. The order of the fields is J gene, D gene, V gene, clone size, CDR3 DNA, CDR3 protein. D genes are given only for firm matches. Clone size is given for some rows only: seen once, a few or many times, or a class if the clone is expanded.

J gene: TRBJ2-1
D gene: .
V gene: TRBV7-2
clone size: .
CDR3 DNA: TGTGCCACCCAACGCAGAGCGGTTACCTACAATGAGCAGTTCTTC
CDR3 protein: CATQRRAVTYNEQFF

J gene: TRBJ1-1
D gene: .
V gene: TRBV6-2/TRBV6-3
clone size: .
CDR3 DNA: TGTGCCAGCAGTTACTCCGACATCCCCACTGAAGCTTTCTTT
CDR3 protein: CASSYSDIPTEAFF

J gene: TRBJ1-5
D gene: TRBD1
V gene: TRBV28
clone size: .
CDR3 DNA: TGTGCCAGCAGTTTATGGCAGGGGGCCGGAAATAGCAATCAGCCCCAGCATTTT
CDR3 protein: CASSLWQGAGNSNQPQHF

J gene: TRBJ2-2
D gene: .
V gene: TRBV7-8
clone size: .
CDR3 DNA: TGTGCCAGCAGCTCCAGGGAACAGCGGGCCGGGGAGCTGTTTTTT
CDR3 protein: CASSSREQRAGELFF

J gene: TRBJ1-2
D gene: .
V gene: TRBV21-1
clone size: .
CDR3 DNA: TGTGCCAGCAGCCTTCGCCGGGACAGAGAAAATTCTAACTATGGCTACACCTTC
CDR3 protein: CASSLRRDRENSNYGYTF

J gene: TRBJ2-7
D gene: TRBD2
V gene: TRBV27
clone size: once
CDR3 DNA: TGTGCCAGCAGCCCCACGAGCGGGAGTGGATCCTACGAGCAGTACTTC
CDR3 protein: CASSPTSGSGSYEQYF

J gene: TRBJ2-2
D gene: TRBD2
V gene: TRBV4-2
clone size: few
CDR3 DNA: TGTGCCAGCAGCCAAGAGGCTAGCGGGAGTGGCAACACCGGGGAGCTGTTTTTT
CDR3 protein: CASSQEASGSGNTGELFF

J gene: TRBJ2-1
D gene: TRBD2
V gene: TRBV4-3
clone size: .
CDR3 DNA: TGCGCCAGCAGCCAAGGGGTTAGCGGGAATGAGCAGTTCTTC
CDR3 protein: CASSQGVSGNEQFF

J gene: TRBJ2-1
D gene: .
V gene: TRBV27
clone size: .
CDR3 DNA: TGTGCCAGCAGACTCAGGGTATTAGGTCGGTATGAGCAGTTCTTC
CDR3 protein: CASRLRVLGRYEQFF

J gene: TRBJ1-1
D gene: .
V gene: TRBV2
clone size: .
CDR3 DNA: TGTGCCAGCAGTGTGGGGGGGCACACTGAAGCTTTCTTT
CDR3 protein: CASSVGGHTEAFF

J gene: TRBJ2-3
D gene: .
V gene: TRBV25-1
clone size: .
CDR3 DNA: TGTGCCAGCAGTGAAGTCAGCCCTCTCGAAGATACGCAGTATTTT
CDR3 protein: CASSEVSPLEDTQYF

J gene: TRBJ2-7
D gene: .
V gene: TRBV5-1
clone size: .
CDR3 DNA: TGCGCCAGCAGCTTTACGGGAGAGGGTTACGAGCAGTACTTC
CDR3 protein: CASSFTGEGYEQYF

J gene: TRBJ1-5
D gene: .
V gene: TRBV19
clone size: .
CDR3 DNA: TGTGCCAGTAGTATTCTGCGGGGTGGAAGCAATCAGCCCCAGCATTTT
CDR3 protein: CASSILRGGSNQPQHF

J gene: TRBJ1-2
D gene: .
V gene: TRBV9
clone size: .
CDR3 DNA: TGTGCCAGCAGCTCAGGGTCTAGCTATGGCTACACCTTC
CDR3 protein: CASSSGSSYGYTF

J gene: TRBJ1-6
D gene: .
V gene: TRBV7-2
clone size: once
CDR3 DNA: TGTGCCAGCAGCTTAATCGTGGCGGTCAGGGCGGATTCACCCCTCCACTTT
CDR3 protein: CASSLIVAVRADSPLHF

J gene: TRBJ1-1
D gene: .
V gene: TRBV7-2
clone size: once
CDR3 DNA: TGTGCCAGCAGGCCTACAGGGACCAACACTGAAGCTTTCTTT
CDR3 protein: CASRPTGTNTEAFF

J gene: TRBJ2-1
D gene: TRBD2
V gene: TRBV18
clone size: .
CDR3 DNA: TGTGCCAGCTCACCACCGTTCGGGACTAGCGGAAACAATGAGCAGTTCTTC
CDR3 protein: CASSPPFGTSGNNEQFF

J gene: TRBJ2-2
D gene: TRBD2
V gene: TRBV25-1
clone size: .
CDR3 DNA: TGTGCCAGCAGGACTAGCGGGAGGACCGGGGAGCTGTTTTTT
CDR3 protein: CASRTSGRTGELFF

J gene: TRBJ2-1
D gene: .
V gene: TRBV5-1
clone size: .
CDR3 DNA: TGCGCCAGCAGCTCGCAGCTAGGGACCTCCAATGAGCAGTTCTTC
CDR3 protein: CASSSQLGTSNEQFF

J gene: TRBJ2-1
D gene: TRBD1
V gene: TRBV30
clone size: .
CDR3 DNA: TGTGCCTCCACGGACAGGGGATCCTACAATGAGCAGTTCTTC
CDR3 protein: CASTDRGSYNEQFF

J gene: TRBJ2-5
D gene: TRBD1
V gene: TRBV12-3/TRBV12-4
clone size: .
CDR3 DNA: TGTGCCAGCAGTCTGGGACAGTTGGAGACCCAGTACTTC
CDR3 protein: CASSLGQLETQYF